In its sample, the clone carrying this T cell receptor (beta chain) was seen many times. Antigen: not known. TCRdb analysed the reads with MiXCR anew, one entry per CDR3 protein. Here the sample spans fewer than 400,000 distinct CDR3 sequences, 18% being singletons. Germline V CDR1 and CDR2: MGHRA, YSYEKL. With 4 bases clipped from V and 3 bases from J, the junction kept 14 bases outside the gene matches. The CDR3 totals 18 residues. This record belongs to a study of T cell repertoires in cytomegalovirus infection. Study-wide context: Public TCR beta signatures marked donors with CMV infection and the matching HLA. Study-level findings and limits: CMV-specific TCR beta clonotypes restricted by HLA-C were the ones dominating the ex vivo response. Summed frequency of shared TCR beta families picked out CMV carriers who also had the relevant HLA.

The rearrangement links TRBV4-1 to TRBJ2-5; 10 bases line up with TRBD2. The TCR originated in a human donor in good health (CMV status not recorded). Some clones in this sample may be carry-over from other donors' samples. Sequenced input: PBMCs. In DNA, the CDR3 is TGCGCCAGCAGCCCCTTGGCCATAGGACTAGCGGTAAAAGAGACCCAGTACTTC. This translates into CASSPLAIGLAVKETQYF.